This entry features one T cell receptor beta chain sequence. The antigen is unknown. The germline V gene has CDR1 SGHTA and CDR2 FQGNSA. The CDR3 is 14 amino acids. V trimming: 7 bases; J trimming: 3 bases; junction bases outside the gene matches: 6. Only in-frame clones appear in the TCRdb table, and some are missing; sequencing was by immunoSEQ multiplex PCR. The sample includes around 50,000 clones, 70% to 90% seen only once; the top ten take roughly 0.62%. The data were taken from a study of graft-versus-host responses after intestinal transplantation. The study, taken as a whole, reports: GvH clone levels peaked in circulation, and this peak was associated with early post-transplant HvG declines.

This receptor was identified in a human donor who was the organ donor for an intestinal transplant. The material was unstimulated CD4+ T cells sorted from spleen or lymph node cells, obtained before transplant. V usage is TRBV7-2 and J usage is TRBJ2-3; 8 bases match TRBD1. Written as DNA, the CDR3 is TGTGCCAGCACCCGGACAGGGAGGACAGATACGCAGTATTTT. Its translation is CASTRTGRTDTQYF.